The subject of this entry is one T cell receptor beta chain. Germline V gene sequence: CDR1 SGHRS, CDR2 YFSETQ. This CDR3 region has 16 residues. The ends lost 4 bases at V and 2 bases at J; junction bases unmatched: 4. As processed by the authors: A classifier for distant metastasis in papillary thyroid cancer was constructed using CDR3 differences observed across clinicopathological groups. Through MiXCR, TCRdb re-clonotyped the PCR reads. Clone size and V and J calls follow TCRdb, not the original study. The data hold tens of thousands of clones, with about 18% observed a single time. These data come from a study of metastatic and nonmetastatic thyroid tumors. Background on the study: A comparison of repertoires was made across blood and tumor or nodule tissue from malignant and benign thyroid patients.

There were no patients who had received any treatment before thyroid surgery. The TCR comes from a male donor with papillary thyroid cancer or a benign thyroid nodule (not recorded which). Some clones in this sample may be carry-over from other donors' samples. The chain combines TRBV5-1 with TRBJ2-1; 12 positions match TRBD2. The sequenced material came from blood. The CDR3 is CASSAWTSGAYNEQFF. The CDR3 nucleotides are TGCGCCAGCAGCGCCTGGACTAGCGGGGCCTACAATGAGCAGTTCTTC.